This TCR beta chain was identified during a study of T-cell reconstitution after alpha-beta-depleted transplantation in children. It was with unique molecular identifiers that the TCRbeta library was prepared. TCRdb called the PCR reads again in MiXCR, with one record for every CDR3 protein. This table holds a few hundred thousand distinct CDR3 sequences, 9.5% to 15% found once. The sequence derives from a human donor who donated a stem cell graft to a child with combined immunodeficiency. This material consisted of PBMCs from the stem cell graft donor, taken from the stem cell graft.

The CDR3 bases are TGTGCCTGGACCGCAGGAGAGACCCAGTACTTC. Translating gives CAWTAGETQYF. V is TRBV30 and J is TRBJ2-5, with unresolved D. Trimming shortened V by 4 bases and J by 4 bases, and 7 bases separated the two germline ends. The CDR3 runs to 11 residues. Per the germline V gene, CDR1 is GTSNPN and CDR2 is SVGIG (reference sequence).